This T cell receptor (beta chain) originates from a study of T cell repertoires in cytomegalovirus infection. The wider study: Through public TCR beta signatures, both CMV infection and matching HLA type were indicated.

Unmatched junction bases numbered 10, after V lost 6 bases and J lost 6 bases. The CDR3 length is 14 residues. Per germline, CDR1 SNHLY and CDR2 FYNNEI. Note on this clonotype: As yet, its antigen is unknown.

General observations from the study: People with CMV and the relevant HLA were identified by cumulative public TCR beta family frequency. Dominant in the ex vivo response were TCR beta clonotypes restricted by HLA-C and specific for CMV.

MiXCR, run by TCRdb on the reads, gives a single entry per CDR3 protein. The repertoire holds around 630,000 distinct CDR3 sequences, with 20% to 30% as singletons. V and J are TRBV2 and TRBJ1-2; 7 bases are shared with TRBD1. The sequenced sample was CD8+ T cells from PBMCs. The receptor was derived from a human donor in good health (CMV status not recorded). Some clones in this sample may be carry-over from other donors' samples. The CDR3 coding sequence is TGTGCCAGCAGGGGACTCAGGGGGATCGATGGCTACACCTTC. This encodes CASRGLRGIDGYTF.